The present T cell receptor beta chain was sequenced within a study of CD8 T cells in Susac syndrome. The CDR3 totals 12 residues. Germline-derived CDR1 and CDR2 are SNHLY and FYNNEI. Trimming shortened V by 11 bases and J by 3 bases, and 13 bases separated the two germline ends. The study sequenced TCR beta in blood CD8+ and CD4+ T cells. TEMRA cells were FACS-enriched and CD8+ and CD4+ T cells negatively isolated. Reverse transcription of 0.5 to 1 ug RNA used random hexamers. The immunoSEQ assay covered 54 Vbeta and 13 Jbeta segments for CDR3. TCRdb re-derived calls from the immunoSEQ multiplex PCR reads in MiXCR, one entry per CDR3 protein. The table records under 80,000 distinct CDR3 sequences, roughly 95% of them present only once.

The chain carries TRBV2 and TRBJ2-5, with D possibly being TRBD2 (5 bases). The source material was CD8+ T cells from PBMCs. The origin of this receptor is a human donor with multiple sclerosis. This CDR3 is CASQAEEETQYF. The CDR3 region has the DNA TGTGCCTCCCAAGCGGAAGAAGAGACCCAGTACTTC. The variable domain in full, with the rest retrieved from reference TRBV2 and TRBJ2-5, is EPEVTQTPSHQVTQMGQEVILRCVPISNHLYFYWYRQILGQKVEFLVSFYNNEISEKSEIFDDQFSVERPDGSNFTLKIRSTKLEDSAMYFCASQAEEETQYFGPGTRLLVL.